Below, 26 T cell receptor beta chains from the same sample are listed, as sequenced in a study of tumor and adjacent non-tumor tissue in lung cancer (dated by TCRdb to about 2018). Bulk unsorted tissue served as the source for RNA extraction, and RNA quality was assessed using a NanoDrop ND-1000 and an Agilent 2100. Distant non-tumor tissue taken more than 3 cm from the tumor edge was used as the normal lung sample. The library was built by means of multiplex PCR. TCRdb shows the sequencer as Illumina HiSeq 2500. TCRbeta libraries were built by three rounds of nested PCR using primers (Table S4), following protocols modified from ARM-PCR. The public reads were run again by TCRdb, first through fastp at Q25 and then through MiXCR, and only productive beta chains were kept. Identical CDR3 proteins give one entry, which carries the most common genes and DNA. The sample records roughly 49,000 distinct CDR3 sequences, 74% of which are singletons. Around a quarter of the sample is in the top ten clones.

What was sequenced was distant non-tumor lung tissue. The receptors come from a woman aged 60-70 years with non-small cell lung cancer.

The chain joins TRBV11-2 to TRBJ2-3; D ambiguous. The J call may be incorrect, as the DNA end agrees better with TRBJ1-5. From germline, CDR1 is SGHAT and CDR2 FQNNGV. The CDR3 consists of 16 residues. CDR3 in amino acids: CACEYLAGGGADTQHF. CDR3 nucleotides: TGTGCCTGCGAATATTTAGCGGGAGGCGGTGCAGATACGCAGCATTTT.

Worth noting for this clonotype: Since a much larger clone is just one base distant, this may be a read error. This CDR3 fails to terminate in the conserved phenylalanine or tryptophan, so it likely reflects a read error. The chain joins TRBV20-1 to TRBJ2-7; 7 bases align to TRBD2. Germline V gene lookup returns CDR1 DFQATT and CDR2 SNEGSKA (reference sequence). V lost 5 bases and J lost 1; bases outside the gene matches: 11. CDR3 size: 15 residues. CDR3 bases: TGCAGTGCTGGGTTACCGGGAGGCCTTTCCTACGAGCAGTACCTC. It encodes CSAGLPGGLSYEQYL.

About this clonotype itself: At one boundary the junction diverges from the germline segment, which might be a read error. This sequence joins TRBV11-3 and TRBJ2-3; no clear D. The CDR3 sequence is 12 residues long. Germline CDR1 reads SGHNT; CDR2 reads YENEEA. CDR3: CASRSDTDTQYF. The CDR3 nucleotides read TGTGCCAGCAGATCCGACACAGATACACAGTATTTT.

About this clonotype: A read error is possible here, since a much larger clone lies one base away. The chain carries TRBV7-8 and TRBJ1-5; D gene unclear. Germline assignment: CDR1 SGHVS and CDR2 FQNEAQ. Trimming cost V 7 bases and J 5 bases, with 12 bases left between them. This CDR3 has 13 residues. DNA of the CDR3: TGTGCCAGCAACTTTTTTAACGATCAGCCCCAGCATTTT. As protein: CASNFFNDQPQHF.

As for this clonotype: This could be a read error, since a much larger clone is one nucleotide away. This CDR3 is missing its conserved last phenylalanine or tryptophan, likely due to a read error. V and J are TRBV29-1 and TRBJ2-5, with TRBD2 matching 11 bases. The germline V gene encodes CDR1 SQVTM and CDR2 ANQGSEA. This CDR3 has 12 residues. CDR3 amino acids: CRVGTSGETQYS. CDR3 sequence (DNA): TGCAGGGTGGGGACTAGCGGAGAGACCCAGTACTCC.

Turning to this clonotype: At one boundary the junction diverges from the germline segment, which might be a read error. This chain links TRBV6-2 or TRBV6-3 with TRBJ2-1; D is unresolved. Germline CDR1 is MNHEY and CDR2 is SVGEGT. The CDR3 spans 14 residues. The CDR3 DNA reads as TGTGCCAACACCGCGACACTCTCCTACAGTGAGCAGTTCTTC. This encodes CANTATLSYSEQFF.

The chain's CDR3 is CSVGDRERGNYSYTF. For the CDR3, the DNA is TGCAGCGTTGGAGATCGAGAAAGGGGGAATTATAGCTACACCTTC. The rearrangement links TRBV29-1 to TRBJ1-2; maybe TRBD1 (6 bases). Germline loops: CDR1 SQVTM, CDR2 ANQGSEA. V lost 4 bases, J lost 9 bases, and 24 bases lay in between. This CDR3 is built from 15 residues.

Of note for this clonotype: Relative to the germline gene, one junction end is altered; a read error may explain this. The V gene is TRBV4-3, the J gene TRBJ1-6; D remains ambiguous. Germline CDR1 reads LGHNA; CDR2 reads YSLEER. This CDR3 is 13 amino acids long. The CDR3 is CASSLQRDSSLHF. CDR3 nucleotide sequence: TGCGCCAGTAGCCTTCAGAGGGATTCATCCCTCCACTTC.

Points on this clonotype: A junction end diverges from the germline sequence, so it may reflect a read error. The CDR3 is CASSYGIGGYTEAFF. As DNA, the CDR3 is TGTGCTAGCAGCTATGGGATAGGGGGATACACTGAAGCTTTCTTT. V gene TRBV11-2 combines with J gene TRBJ1-1; D may be TRBD1 (6 bases). Germline V gene data show CDR1 as SGHAT and CDR2 as FQNNGV. This CDR3 contains 15 residues.

With respect to this clonotype: One end of the junction fails to match germline, which may point to a read error. Written as DNA, the CDR3 is TGTGCCAGTAGTCCATCTCCCGGGAGCCCCCCAAGGGAGCGGTACTTC. It is translated as CASSPSPGSPPRERYF. V and J are TRBV6-2 or TRBV6-3 and TRBJ2-7; possibly TRBD2 for D (6 bases). The CDR3 spans 16 residues. Germline values: CDR1 MNHEY, CDR2 SVGEGT.

The chain recombines TRBV6-2 or TRBV6-3 with TRBJ2-3; D is possibly TRBD2 (5 bases). Germline assignment: CDR1 MNHEY and CDR2 SVGEGT. V was shortened by 5 bases and J by 5 bases, with 14 bases between the two germline ends. This CDR3 comprises 14 residues. In DNA form, the CDR3 reads TGTGCCAGCAGTGAGAGGGTAGGCGGAGATACGCAGTATTTT. It yields the protein CASSERVGGDTQYF.

This clonotype was detected only once. One end of the junction fails to match germline, which may point to a read error. The chain joins TRBV11-3 to TRBJ1-1; D not resolved. The CDR3 sequence is 13 residues long. Per germline, CDR1 SGHNT and CDR2 YENEEA. The CDR3 loop is CDSRSDGNTEDFF. The CDR3 nucleotides are TGTGACAGCAGGTCGGACGGTAACACTGAAGATTTCTTT.

Comments on this clonotype: Sequence at one end of the junction differs from germline and may be a read error. V is TRBV11-2 and J is TRBJ2-5; TRBD1 agrees at 8 bases. Germline values: CDR1 SGHAT, CDR2 FQNNGV. CDR3 size: 15 residues. CDR3: CASSSTGAEGGTQYF. In nucleotides, the CDR3 is TGTGCCAGTAGCTCGACAGGGGCAGAGGGCGGGACCCAGTACTTC.

In this sample, this clonotype turned up once. Compared with germline, one end of the junction differs, possibly owing to a read error. The chain links TRBV4-3 to TRBJ2-7; the D gene is possibly TRBD2 (6 bases). This CDR3 comprises 14 residues. Germline V gene lookup returns CDR1 LGHNA and CDR2 YSLEER. CDR3 residues: CASSQITGGYEQYF. CDR3 DNA: TGCGCCAGTAGCCAAATCACCGGGGGCTACGAGCAGTACTTC.

Of note for this clonotype: Given the absence of the conserved phenylalanine or tryptophan at the CDR3 end, a read error is likely. The rearrangement joins TRBV4-3 to TRBJ2-5; no reliable D call. The V end was cut by 2 bases, the J end by 4 bases, with 17 bases between. Germline CDR1 and CDR2: LGHNA and YSLEER. The CDR3 runs 16 residues. CDR3 protein: CASSQYFQWAAETQYS. As DNA, the CDR3 is TGCGCCAGCAGCCAATATTTCCAGTGGGCCGCAGAGACCCAGTACTCC.

This clonotype was detected only a few times. This could be a read error, since a much larger clone is one nucleotide away. The CDR3 sequence: CASSLTGADTDTRYF. The CDR3 DNA follows: TGCGCCAGCAGCTTGACGGGAGCGGACACAGATACGCGGTATTTT. The V call is TRBV5-1, the J call TRBJ2-3, with a weak D call TRBD2 (6 bases). Germline CDR1 reads SGHRS; CDR2 reads YFSETQ. The CDR3 is 15 residues long.

A note on this clonotype: Since no conserved phenylalanine or tryptophan closes the CDR3, a read error is the likely cause. The chain combines TRBV6-6 with TRBJ2-7; 9 bases fit TRBD1. V shed 6 bases and J 3 bases; nucleotides not matched to a gene: 9. This CDR3 spans 15 amino acids. CDR1 MNHNY and CDR2 SVGAGI come from the germline V gene (reference sequence). The chain's CDR3 is CASRLTGGALYEQYL. The CDR3 DNA reads as TGTGCCAGCAGATTAACAGGGGGCGCGCTCTACGAGCAGTACCTC.

On this clonotype itself: One end of the junction does not line up with germline, which may come from a read error. This chain joins TRBV28 and TRBJ2-6; TRBD1 might be the D (5 bases). The CDR3 sequence is 16 residues long. The V gene's germline CDR1 is MDHEN and CDR2 SYDVKM. CDR3 nucleotide sequence: TGTGCCAGCAGTTTAATAGGGGCTTCTGAGGCCAAGGTCCTGACTTTC. Amino acid sequence: CASSLIGASEAKVLTF. Together with reference TRBV28 and TRBJ2-6, the CDR3 gives the full variable domain: DVKVTQSSRYLVKRTGEKVFLECVQDMDHENMFWYRQDPGLGLRLIYFSYDVKMKEKGDIPEGYSVSREKKERFSLILESASTNQTSMYLCASSLIGASEAKVLTFGAGSRLTVL.

Points on this clonotype: This CDR3 fails to terminate in the conserved phenylalanine or tryptophan, so it likely reflects a read error. No DNA is shown, since the ends of the CDR3 on it are uncertain; the CDR3 is the one TCRdb lists. The CDR3: CSANGQTGEQYL. The chain is built from TRBV20-1 and TRBJ2-7; the table gives TRBD2 as D, unverified against the DNA. CDR1 DFQATT and CDR2 SNEGSKA come from the germline V gene (reference sequence). The CDR3 is 12 amino acids in total, end residues counted.

This chain joins TRBV29-1 and TRBJ2-7, with D tentatively TRBD1 or TRBD2 (5 bases each). CDR3 length: 13 amino acids. The ends were cut back, 5 bases at V and 3 bases at J, with 14 bases in the middle. Germline V gene sequence: CDR1 SQVTM, CDR2 ANQGSEA. In DNA form, the CDR3 reads TGCAGCGTTTTGGTGGGGACCTGCTACGAGCAGTACTTC. Protein sequence: CSVLVGTCYEQYF.

In its sample, this clonotype was seen many times. DNA of the CDR3: TGTGCCAGCAGCTACAGGGGAACCTACGAGCAGTACTTC. Translation: CASSYRGTYEQYF. V gene TRBV5-4 combines with J gene TRBJ2-7, with 7 bases aligning to TRBD1. There are 13 residues in the CDR3. Trimming at V came to 3 bases and at J to 2 bases, leaving 2 bases not matched to a gene. Germline V gene data show CDR1 as SGHNT and CDR2 as YYREEE (reference sequence).

With respect to this clonotype: The CDR3 carries no conserved terminal phenylalanine or tryptophan, so it likely arises from a read error. The chain combines TRBV24-1 with TRBJ2-5; possible D gene TRBD1, 6 bases. This CDR3 comprises 15 residues. The germline CDR1 and CDR2 sequences are KGHDR and SFDVKD. V shed 3 bases and J shed 4 bases, with 14 bases lying between them. The CDR3 DNA follows: TGTGCCACCAGTGATCCCGGGATAGGGGGAGAGACCCAGTACATC. This codes for CATSDPGIGGETQYI.

In the case of this clonotype: Being one base from a much bigger clone, this may be a read error. This chain links TRBV24-1 with TRBJ1-5; D call uncertain. The V gene's germline CDR1 is KGHDR and CDR2 SFDVKD. The CDR3 is 13 residues long. The CDR3 here is CATRPGTSQAQHF. CDR3 sequence (DNA): TGTGCCACCAGACCGGGAACCAGTCAGGCCCAGCATTTT.

As to this clonotype: A much larger clonotype is one base distant, so this may be a read error. CDR3 sequence: CTSSLRQGQANEQYF. The DNA for the CDR3 is TGTACCAGCAGCTTGAGGCAGGGACAGGCTAACGAGCAGTACTTC. The chain carries TRBV5-4 and TRBJ2-7; 8 bases agree with TRBD1. The germline gives CDR1 SGHNT, CDR2 YYREEE (reference sequence). There are 15 residues in the CDR3.

Regarding this clonotype: Germline and junction disagree at one end, which may indicate a read error. This chain uses TRBV29-1 with TRBJ2-3; 7 bases line up with TRBD2. This CDR3 contains 14 residues. Germline CDR1 SQVTM, CDR2 ANQGSEA. CDR3 loop: CGVAKLRETDTQYF. The CDR3 nucleotides read TGCGGCGTTGCGAAGTTGCGGGAGACAGATACGCAGTATTTT.

Of note for this clonotype: As the CDR3 is not closed by the conserved phenylalanine or tryptophan, this likely results from a read error. J is TRBJ2-7 and V is TRBV11-2, with unresolved D. The CDR3 has 12 residues. Germline V gene data show CDR1 as SGHAT and CDR2 as FQNNGV. V lost 7 bases and J lost 4, with 11 bases in between. For the CDR3, the DNA is TGTGCCAGCAACGCCTACAGATACGAGCAGTACTCC. Its protein is CASNAYRYEQYS.